This T cell receptor (beta chain) was profiled in a study of blood T cell repertoires in COVID-19. For the study at large: Material from acute and convalescent COVID-19 was sourced from the United States, Italy and Spain. PBMCs, B-cell-depleted T cells, or T cells provided the cDNA or gDNA that made up the material.

Original handling: Scientists estimated how many nucleated cells there were by amplifying reference gene primers. Assay: immunoSEQ multiplex PCR; the TCRdb copy retains only in-frame clones and omits some. V and J calls and clone size follow that table, whereas D and trimming were derived from the DNA. The profile shows some 67,000 clones, 79% of them singletons. The CDR3 extends over 13 amino acids. The ends were cut back, 5 bases at V and 4 bases at J, with 11 bases in the middle. Germline assignment: CDR1 MNHEY and CDR2 SMNVEV (reference sequence). Specimen: peripheral blood. The chain is built from TRBV27 and TRBJ1-2, with D maybe TRBD1 (6 bases). The sequence derives from an older woman with acute or convalescent COVID-19. CDR3 residues: CASSLGGAYGYTF. CDR3 DNA: TGTGCCAGCAGTCTAGGGGGGGCCTATGGCTACACCTTC.